Shown below are 10 T cell receptor beta chains from a single sample sequenced in a study of blood T cell repertoires in COVID-19. Sequencing used immunoSEQ multiplex PCR; TCRdb keeps in-frame clones, though not all of them. The data hold some 370,000 clones, with 90% observed a single time. The sample taken for sequencing was peripheral blood. The receptor set was obtained from a man younger than 35 with active or convalescent COVID-19.

CDR3 DNA sequence: TGTGCCAGCAGTGAAGCTGGGAGGCAGCCCCAGCATTTT. It encodes CASSEAGRQPQHF. V gene TRBV6-1 combines with J gene TRBJ1-5; unclear D gene. V was cut by 0 bases and J by 7 bases, with 7 bases left in between. CDR1 MNHNS and CDR2 SASEGT come from the germline V gene. The CDR3 totals 13 residues.

The chain employs TRBV9 and TRBJ2-1; TRBD2 might be the D (6 bases). CDR1 is SGDLS and CDR2 is YYNGEE in the germline V gene. The CDR3 is made up of 15 amino acids. The V gene lost 3 bases and the J gene lost 3 bases, with 13 bases spanning the gap. The CDR3 DNA reads TGTGCCAGCAGCGGGGACTCGGTCCTCTACAATGAGCAGTTCTTC. Its protein product is CASSGDSVLYNEQFF.

The V call is TRBV7-2, the J call TRBJ2-7; 14 nucleotides match TRBD2. The CDR3 sequence is 15 residues long. Trimming removed 3 bases from V and 6 bases from J; junction bases left unmatched: 4. Germline V gene sequence: CDR1 SGHTA, CDR2 FQGNSA. The CDR3 DNA sequence: TGTGCCAGCAGCTTCGGACTAGCGGGAGGCCCCGAGCAGTACTTC. Protein sequence: CASSFGLAGGPEQYF. Together with reference TRBV7-2 and TRBJ2-7, the CDR3 gives the full variable domain: GAGVSQSPSNKVTEKGKDVELRCDPISGHTALYWYRQSLGQGLEFLIYFQGNSAPDKSGLPSDRFSAERTGGSVSTLTIQRTQQEDSAVYLCASSFGLAGGPEQYFGPGTRLTVT.

The chain links TRBV4-3 to TRBJ1-4, with 7 bases that match TRBD1. Losses at the gene ends were 1 base for V and 8 bases for J; bases not matched to a gene: 4. The CDR3 has 14 amino acids. Per germline, CDR1 LGHNA and CDR2 YSLEER. CDR3 amino acids: CASSQAGTAEKLFF. CDR3 nucleotide sequence: TGCGCCAGCAGCCAAGCCGGGACAGCGGAAAAACTGTTTTTT.

This clone is a singleton in its sample. CDR3 DNA sequence: TGTGCCACCAGCAGAGTTGGGACTAGCGGGAGGGGTTCCAAAAACATTCAGTACTTC. Its translation is CATSRVGTSGRGSKNIQYF. The chain links TRBV15 to TRBJ2-4; 16 nucleotides line up with TRBD2. The CDR3 runs to 19 residues. The V and J ends lost 1 base and 2 bases, in that order; junction bases with no gene match: 5. Germline CDR1 and CDR2: LNHNV and YYDKDF (reference sequence).

The V gene is TRBV6-5, the J gene TRBJ2-3; TRBD1 aligns across 11 bases. The CDR3 length is 16 residues. Germline V gives CDR1 MNHEY, CDR2 SVGAGI. V lost 3 bases, J lost 7 bases, and 9 bases stayed unmatched. The DNA of the CDR3 is TGTGCCAGCAGTTATCAAGCCGGGACAGGGGGGAATACGCAGTATTTT. It translates to CASSYQAGTGGNTQYF.

The rearrangement uses TRBV10-3 and TRBJ2-7; 8 bases agree with TRBD1. Losses at the gene ends were 4 bases for V and 2 bases for J; bases not matched to a gene: 10. The CDR3 has 16 amino acids. In germline, CDR1 is ENHRY, CDR2 SYGVKD. The CDR3 bases are TGTGCCATCAGTGGGACGGCCAGGGGGCTTCCCTACGAGCAGTACTTC. Its protein product is CAISGTARGLPYEQYF.

The J gene is TRBJ2-1, the V gene TRBV5-1; 8 positions agree with TRBD2. Unmatched junction bases numbered 7, after V lost 4 bases and J lost 4 bases. The CDR3 is made up of 15 amino acids. Germline V gene sequence: CDR1 SGHRS, CDR2 YFSETQ. CDR3 DNA sequence: TGCGCCAGCAGCCCCTTAGCGGGGACTTACAATGAGCAGTTCTTC. Its translation: CASSPLAGTYNEQFF.

J is TRBJ1-6 and V is TRBV27; 8 nucleotides line up with TRBD1. The CDR3 sequence is 14 residues long. Germline V CDR1 and CDR2: MNHEY, SMNVEV (reference sequence). The V and J ends lost 5 bases and 9 bases, in that order; junction bases with no gene match: 6. This CDR3 reads CASSPRGLGSPLHF. Written as DNA, the CDR3 is TGTGCCAGCAGTCCCAGGGGGCTTGGTTCACCCCTCCACTTT.

J is TRBJ1-4 and V is TRBV9; possible D gene TRBD1, 5 bases. The CDR3 has 15 amino acids. The germline V and J ends were trimmed by 0 bases and 4 bases, with 10 bases remaining between them. Germline CDR1 reads SGDLS; CDR2 reads YYNGEE. CDR3 nucleotides: TGTGCCAGCAGCGTAGACGGGGGTGTTAATGAAAAACTGTTTTTT. As protein: CASSVDGGVNEKLFF. Together with reference TRBV9 and TRBJ1-4, the CDR3 gives the full variable domain: DSGVTQTPKHLITATGQRVTLRCSPRSGDLSVYWYQQSLDQGLQFLIQYYNGEERAKGNILERFSAQQFPDLHSELNLSSLELGDSALYFCASSVDGGVNEKLFFGSGTQLSVL.